This section outlines one T cell receptor beta chain sequence together with its context. This receptor's antigen is unknown. No much larger clone exists at a distance of one base, and base qualities are not known. Whole blood was collected in K2EDTA tubes by collaborating institutions according to the institutions' own protocols. For TCRbeta analysis, collaborators shipped samples as frozen whole blood, isolated PBMCs, or DNA extracted from either of those sample types. These data come from a study of blood T cell repertoires in COVID-19 (dated by TCRdb to the early 2020s). Context from the whole study: The collaborator samples originated in the United States, Italy and Spain and spanned the acute and convalescent phases of COVID-19. The prospective study material was composed of cDNA or gDNA derived from T cells, B-cell-depleted T cells, or PBMCs. Deeply sampled blood TCRbeta repertoires from subjects exposed to, actively infected with, or recovered from COVID-19 were included in the dataset. The repertoires were made available in a free public database intended to serve as a resource for research on the immune response to SARS-CoV-2. The samples were drawn from two sources: the first 160 participants of the ongoing ImmuneRACE study, and 1,000 to 1,500 subjects contributed by 6 global collaborators. Nearly every sample came with metadata listing a de-identified subject ID, COVID-19 status, age in years and sex. Where available, HLA class I and class II types were taken from metadata supplied by the sample provider and were not determined by assay-based typing.

TCRbeta CDR3 regions were amplified from genomic DNA by means of the immunoSEQ Assay, a bias-controlled multiplex PCR. Regarding the original processing steps: The number of nucleated cells in each sample was estimated by amplification of reference gene primers within the assay. To quantify the absolute abundance of each unique TCRbeta CDR3 rearrangement, sequence reads were collapsed and filtered. For each sample, productive Simpson clonality was calculated as the square root of Simpson's diversity index over productive rearrangements. TCRdb re-hosts the immuneACCESS table, in-frame sequences only. Its copies lack some clones; in the studies checked, an unresolved V gene accounts for under half of them, and the cause for the rest is not known. The V and J calls and clone size are taken from that table; D and trimming were inferred from the DNA. The sample table shows roughly 160,000 clones, and approximately 91% are seen once. 0.45% to 0.65% of the sample is taken by the ten largest.

Germline trimming amounts to 5 bases on V and 5 bases on J, with 7 as the count of junction bases outside the gene matches. CDR1 is given as SGHAT and CDR2 as FQNNGV, both from the germline V gene. The CDR3 measures 15 amino acids from cysteine to phenylalanine. Left in the record is the CDR3 DNA by itself, 45 bases read in frame from the first base. The full study reports these points: Clinical and demographic metadata were provided uncurated, with the amount varying by source and participant.

Material: peripheral blood. The sequence came from a middle-aged man with acute or convalescent COVID-19. The chain couples TRBV11-2 to TRBJ2-2, with 8 bases matching TRBD1. The CDR3 protein is CASSPGTGSTGELFF. The sequenced DNA: TGTGCCAGCAGCCCTGGGACAGGTTCGACCGGGGAGCTGTTTTTT.